This T cell receptor (beta chain) was sequenced in a study of T cells in Graves' hyperthyroidism and ophthalmopathy. General observations from the study: Patients with ophthalmopathy were separated from those with stable hyperthyroidism by a 13 V-J model.

The sample holds many counts of this clonotype. Its antigen remains unidentified. The V segment lost 2 bases and the J segment 5 bases; nucleotides outside the gene matches: 4. Germline V lookup: CDR1 MNHEY, CDR2 SVGEGT. The CDR3 is 16 amino acids. Amplification of TCR beta CDR3 regions was performed using RNA transcripts as template. The HTBI primer set was used in a first-round RT-PCR of the TCR CDR3. A single record per CDR3 protein comes from TCRdb applying MiXCR to the multiplex PCR reads. In the table there are approximately 600,000 distinct CDR3 sequences, over 12% of which are singletons. For the diagnoses, clinical symptoms, serum thyroxine and TRAb, thyroid ultrasound and orbital computed tomography were used.

Specimen: blood. This TCR was sampled from a woman aged 40 to 50 with Graves' ophthalmopathy. The chain joins TRBV6-2 or TRBV6-3 to TRBJ2-5; TRBD2 matches at 14 bases. CDR3 residues: CASSYAGLAGDETQYF. CDR3 DNA sequence: TGTGCCAGCAGTTACGCGGGACTAGCGGGAGATGAGACCCAGTACTTC.